Listed below are T cell receptor beta chains from one sample, sequenced in a study of blood T cell repertoires in COVID-19. The method was immunoSEQ multiplex PCR; TCRdb's version includes in-frame clones alone and lacks a portion of them. This table has fewer than 75,000 clones, under 90% appearing once. The source material was peripheral blood. The source is a man in his sixties with acute or convalescent COVID-19. Each CDR3 is given with its conserved first and last residue. Fields, in order: D gene, clone size, J gene, CDR3 length, V gene, CDR3 protein, CDR3 DNA. D genes are given only for firm matches. Where a row states a size, it is once, few, many or the class of an expanded clone; other rows omit it.

D gene: -
clone size: -
J gene: TRBJ2-5
CDR3 length: 15
V gene: TRBV5-1
CDR3 protein: CASSRRTPGGETQYF
CDR3 DNA: TGCGCCAGCAGCAGGAGGACTCCTGGGGGGGAGACCCAGTACTTC

D gene: -
clone size: -
J gene: TRBJ2-3
CDR3 length: 13
V gene: TRBV29-1
CDR3 protein: CSVGTVNTDTQYF
CDR3 DNA: TGCAGCGTTGGAACAGTGAACACAGATACGCAGTATTTT

D gene: TRBD1
clone size: -
J gene: TRBJ2-7
CDR3 length: 14
V gene: TRBV5-4
CDR3 protein: CASSFWDREDEQYF
CDR3 DNA: TGTGCCAGCAGCTTTTGGGACAGGGAGGACGAGCAGTACTTC

D gene: -
clone size: -
J gene: TRBJ1-4
CDR3 length: 13
V gene: TRBV3-1/TRBV3-2
CDR3 protein: CASSPTDNEKLFF
CDR3 DNA: TGTGCCAGCAGCCCGACAGATAATGAAAAACTGTTTTTT

D gene: TRBD2
clone size: -
J gene: TRBJ2-3
CDR3 length: 16
V gene: TRBV25-1
CDR3 protein: CASSPGTSGGADTQYF
CDR3 DNA: TGTGCCAGCTCCCCCGGGACTAGCGGGGGGGCAGATACGCAGTATTTT

D gene: TRBD1
clone size: -
J gene: TRBJ2-7
CDR3 length: 14
V gene: TRBV29-1
CDR3 protein: CSGGTGGWAYEQYF
CDR3 DNA: TGCAGCGGAGGGACAGGCGGCTGGGCCTACGAGCAGTACTTC

D gene: -
clone size: -
J gene: TRBJ2-3
CDR3 length: 12
V gene: TRBV9
CDR3 protein: CASSVIADTQYF
CDR3 DNA: TGTGCCAGCAGCGTAATAGCAGATACGCAGTATTTT

D gene: TRBD1
clone size: -
J gene: TRBJ1-2
CDR3 length: 13
V gene: TRBV30
CDR3 protein: CAWSRTGGYGYTF
CDR3 DNA: TGTGCCTGGAGCCGGACAGGGGGATATGGCTACACCTTC

D gene: TRBD1
clone size: -
J gene: TRBJ1-2
CDR3 length: 15
V gene: TRBV7-8
CDR3 protein: CASSLVGDRVFGYTF
CDR3 DNA: TGTGCCAGCAGCTTAGTGGGGGACAGGGTTTTTGGCTACACCTTC

D gene: -
clone size: -
J gene: TRBJ1-5
CDR3 length: 14
V gene: TRBV23-1
CDR3 protein: CASSQGQTNQPQHF
CDR3 DNA: TGCGCCAGCAGTCAAGGACAGACTAATCAGCCCCAGCATTTT

D gene: TRBD1
clone size: -
J gene: TRBJ1-6
CDR3 length: 15
V gene: TRBV4-1
CDR3 protein: CASSHLTGVNSPLHF
CDR3 DNA: TGCGCCAGCAGCCACTTGACAGGGGTAAATTCACCCCTCCACTTT

D gene: TRBD1
clone size: -
J gene: TRBJ1-6
CDR3 length: 13
V gene: TRBV19
CDR3 protein: CASNDRGNSPLHF
CDR3 DNA: TGTGCCAGCAACGACAGGGGTAATTCACCCCTCCACTTT

D gene: -
clone size: -
J gene: TRBJ1-4
CDR3 length: 14
V gene: TRBV5-6
CDR3 protein: CASTTGGSREKLFF
CDR3 DNA: TGTGCCAGCACCACGGGGGGAAGTCGTGAAAAACTGTTTTTT

D gene: -
clone size: -
J gene: TRBJ1-1
CDR3 length: 16
V gene: TRBV4-1
CDR3 protein: CASSQGPGTLNIEAFF
CDR3 DNA: TGCGCCAGCAGCCAAGGCCCAGGCACCCTTAATATTGAAGCTTTCTTT

D gene: -
clone size: -
J gene: TRBJ1-5
CDR3 length: 13
V gene: TRBV19
CDR3 protein: CASSARENQPQHF
CDR3 DNA: TGTGCCAGTAGTGCCCGGGAGAATCAGCCCCAGCATTTT

D gene: -
clone size: -
J gene: TRBJ1-2
CDR3 length: 13
V gene: TRBV29-1
CDR3 protein: CSVDIGQVDGYTF
CDR3 DNA: TGCAGCGTTGATATTGGGCAGGTCGATGGCTACACCTTC

D gene: -
clone size: -
J gene: TRBJ2-7
CDR3 length: 13
V gene: TRBV11-3
CDR3 protein: CASSLVPEYEQYF
CDR3 DNA: TGTGCCAGCAGCTTAGTTCCCGAGTACGAGCAGTACTTC

D gene: -
clone size: -
J gene: TRBJ1-4
CDR3 length: 16
V gene: TRBV19
CDR3 protein: CASSTRVGATNEKLFF
CDR3 DNA: TGTGCCAGTAGTACGCGCGTAGGGGCAACTAATGAAAAACTGTTTTTT

D gene: -
clone size: -
J gene: TRBJ1-6
CDR3 length: 15
V gene: TRBV15
CDR3 protein: CATSRDRGYNSPLHF
CDR3 DNA: TGTGCCACCAGCAGAGACAGGGGCTATAATTCACCCCTCCACTTT

D gene: -
clone size: once
J gene: TRBJ1-3
CDR3 length: 19
V gene: TRBV27
CDR3 protein: CASSLYGPGVRNSGNTIYF
CDR3 DNA: TGTGCCAGCAGTTTATACGGCCCAGGGGTGAGGAACTCTGGAAACACCATATATTTT

D gene: -
clone size: -
J gene: TRBJ2-7
CDR3 length: 13
V gene: TRBV7-6
CDR3 protein: CASSRGGAREQYF
CDR3 DNA: TGTGCCAGCAGCAGGGGGGGGGCCCGCGAGCAGTACTTC

D gene: TRBD2
clone size: -
J gene: TRBJ2-1
CDR3 length: 16
V gene: TRBV5-1
CDR3 protein: CASSSFEGAGDNEQFF
CDR3 DNA: TGCGCCAGCAGCTCCTTCGAGGGAGCGGGGGACAATGAGCAGTTCTTC

D gene: -
clone size: -
J gene: TRBJ1-5
CDR3 length: 13
V gene: TRBV19
CDR3 protein: CASSLDSNQPQHF
CDR3 DNA: TGTGCCAGTAGTTTAGACAGTAATCAGCCCCAGCATTTT

D gene: -
clone size: -
J gene: TRBJ1-2
CDR3 length: 14
V gene: TRBV11-2
CDR3 protein: CASSLYGGGYGYTF
CDR3 DNA: TGTGCCAGCAGCTTATATGGGGGAGGCTATGGCTACACCTTC

D gene: -
clone size: -
J gene: TRBJ1-2
CDR3 length: 14
V gene: TRBV7-9
CDR3 protein: CASSFKGLHHGYTF
CDR3 DNA: TGTGCCAGCAGCTTCAAGGGGCTCCACCATGGCTACACCTTC

D gene: TRBD1
clone size: -
J gene: TRBJ1-1
CDR3 length: 14
V gene: TRBV5-1
CDR3 protein: CASSLGQANTEAFF
CDR3 DNA: TGCGCCAGCAGCTTAGGACAGGCGAACACTGAAGCTTTCTTT

D gene: TRBD2
clone size: -
J gene: TRBJ2-7
CDR3 length: 16
V gene: TRBV5-5
CDR3 protein: CASSLSGGPKSHEQYF
CDR3 DNA: TGTGCCAGCAGTCTTAGCGGGGGGCCCAAGAGCCACGAGCAGTACTTC

D gene: -
clone size: -
J gene: TRBJ2-7
CDR3 length: 14
V gene: TRBV10-2
CDR3 protein: CASSGTDGSYEQYF
CDR3 DNA: TGCGCCAGCAGTGGGACAGACGGATCCTACGAGCAGTACTTC

D gene: TRBD2
clone size: -
J gene: TRBJ2-3
CDR3 length: 15
V gene: TRBV30
CDR3 protein: CAWSSGSGVTDTQYF
CDR3 DNA: TGTGCCTGGAGTTCGGGAAGCGGGGTCACAGATACGCAGTATTTT

D gene: -
clone size: few
J gene: TRBJ2-1
CDR3 length: 14
V gene: TRBV27
CDR3 protein: CASSPTGFYNEQFF
CDR3 DNA: TGTGCCAGCAGTCCTACAGGGTTCTACAATGAGCAGTTCTTC

D gene: -
clone size: -
J gene: TRBJ1-4
CDR3 length: 14
V gene: TRBV29-1
CDR3 protein: CLEGMPGTNEKLFF
CDR3 DNA: TGCCTTGAGGGAATGCCGGGTACGAATGAAAAACTGTTTTTT

D gene: -
clone size: -
J gene: TRBJ1-1
CDR3 length: 13
V gene: TRBV6-5
CDR3 protein: CASIGPWTEEAFF
CDR3 DNA: TGTGCCAGCATCGGCCCCTGGACAGAGGAAGCTTTCTTT

D gene: -
clone size: -
J gene: TRBJ1-5
CDR3 length: 15
V gene: TRBV11-2
CDR3 protein: CASSQGHLSNQPQHF
CDR3 DNA: TGTGCCAGCAGCCAAGGACACCTTAGCAATCAGCCCCAGCATTTT

D gene: TRBD1
clone size: -
J gene: TRBJ1-1
CDR3 length: 13
V gene: TRBV5-1
CDR3 protein: CASSLETGGEAFF
CDR3 DNA: TGCGCCAGCAGCTTGGAGACAGGGGGTGAAGCTTTCTTT

D gene: -
clone size: -
J gene: TRBJ1-5
CDR3 length: 16
V gene: TRBV18
CDR3 protein: CASSPIRQVLNQPQHF
CDR3 DNA: TGTGCCAGCTCACCGATAAGACAGGTCTTGAATCAGCCCCAGCATTTT

D gene: TRBD1
clone size: -
J gene: TRBJ1-6
CDR3 length: 15
V gene: TRBV3-1/TRBV3-2
CDR3 protein: CASSQPGQGLKPLHF
CDR3 DNA: TGTGCCAGCAGCCAGCCTGGACAGGGATTGAAACCCCTCCACTTT

D gene: -
clone size: -
J gene: TRBJ1-5
CDR3 length: 14
V gene: TRBV6-1
CDR3 protein: CASSEPGEYQPQHF
CDR3 DNA: TGTGCCAGCAGTGAACCAGGGGAGTATCAGCCCCAGCATTTT

D gene: TRBD1
clone size: -
J gene: TRBJ1-5
CDR3 length: 17
V gene: TRBV3-1/TRBV3-2
CDR3 protein: CASSQTGQLSSNQPQHF
CDR3 DNA: TGTGCCAGCAGCCAGACGGGACAGCTGTCTAGCAATCAGCCCCAGCATTTT

D gene: -
clone size: -
J gene: TRBJ1-1
CDR3 length: 15
V gene: TRBV19
CDR3 protein: CASSIEGRIITEAFF
CDR3 DNA: TGTGCCAGTAGTATCGAGGGTCGAATCATTACTGAAGCTTTCTTT

D gene: TRBD2
clone size: -
J gene: TRBJ2-5
CDR3 length: 17
V gene: TRBV30
CDR3 protein: CAWSVGLASGGWETQYF
CDR3 DNA: TGTGCCTGGAGTGTAGGATTGGCTAGCGGGGGGTGGGAGACCCAGTACTTC

D gene: -
clone size: -
J gene: TRBJ2-2
CDR3 length: 15
V gene: TRBV7-2
CDR3 protein: CASSLAQGGPGELFF
CDR3 DNA: TGTGCCAGCAGCTTAGCCCAGGGTGGGCCGGGGGAGCTGTTTTTT

D gene: -
clone size: -
J gene: TRBJ1-3
CDR3 length: 15
V gene: TRBV7-2
CDR3 protein: CASSIDLSSGNTIYF
CDR3 DNA: TGTGCCAGCAGCATAGATCTATCCTCTGGAAACACCATATATTTT

D gene: -
clone size: -
J gene: TRBJ1-4
CDR3 length: 13
V gene: TRBV7-9
CDR3 protein: CASKTGLNEKLFF
CDR3 DNA: TGTGCCAGCAAAACAGGGCTGAATGAAAAACTGTTTTTT

D gene: -
clone size: -
J gene: TRBJ1-1
CDR3 length: 12
V gene: TRBV19
CDR3 protein: CASRGEFTEAFF
CDR3 DNA: TGTGCCAGTAGGGGCGAGTTCACTGAAGCTTTCTTT

D gene: -
clone size: once
J gene: TRBJ2-7
CDR3 length: 12
V gene: TRBV30
CDR3 protein: CAWSPGSSEQYF
CDR3 DNA: TGTGCCTGGAGTCCCGGGAGCAGCGAGCAGTACTTC

D gene: -
clone size: -
J gene: TRBJ1-4
CDR3 length: 16
V gene: TRBV28
CDR3 protein: CASSFLQGSTNEKLFF
CDR3 DNA: TGTGCCAGCAGTTTTCTACAGGGTTCCACTAATGAAAAACTGTTTTTT

D gene: -
clone size: -
J gene: TRBJ1-6
CDR3 length: 13
V gene: TRBV3-1/TRBV3-2
CDR3 protein: CASSQGRGSPLHF
CDR3 DNA: TGTGCCAGCAGCCAGGGGCGAGGTTCACCCCTCCACTTT

D gene: TRBD1
clone size: -
J gene: TRBJ2-2
CDR3 length: 16
V gene: TRBV18
CDR3 protein: CASSPPGTGVTGELFF
CDR3 DNA: TGTGCCAGCTCACCACCTGGGACAGGGGTCACCGGGGAGCTGTTTTTT

D gene: -
clone size: -
J gene: TRBJ1-1
CDR3 length: 12
V gene: TRBV6-2/TRBV6-3
CDR3 protein: CASSDSYEEAFF
CDR3 DNA: TGTGCCAGCAGTGACAGCTATGAGGAAGCTTTCTTT

D gene: TRBD1
clone size: -
J gene: TRBJ1-2
CDR3 length: 13
V gene: TRBV10-3
CDR3 protein: CAISDRQGYGYTF
CDR3 DNA: TGTGCCATCAGTGATCGACAGGGCTATGGCTACACCTTC

D gene: -
clone size: -
J gene: TRBJ1-1
CDR3 length: 12
V gene: TRBV10-3
CDR3 protein: CAISDRTAEAFF
CDR3 DNA: TGTGCCATCAGTGACCGGACAGCTGAAGCTTTCTTT

D gene: -
clone size: -
J gene: TRBJ2-3
CDR3 length: 17
V gene: TRBV3-1/TRBV3-2
CDR3 protein: CASSPIHRAVGTDTQYF
CDR3 DNA: TGTGCCAGCAGCCCGATTCACAGGGCGGTTGGCACAGATACGCAGTATTTT

D gene: -
clone size: -
J gene: TRBJ1-1
CDR3 length: 15
V gene: TRBV27
CDR3 protein: CASSLGVGGGTEAFF
CDR3 DNA: TGTGCCAGCAGTTTAGGAGTCGGGGGTGGCACTGAAGCTTTCTTT